These T cell receptor beta chains were read from a single sample in a study of blood T cell repertoires in COVID-19. Clones were read by immunoSEQ multiplex PCR, and TCRdb kept only the in-frame ones, dropping some. The sample includes under 85,000 clones, around 83% of them seen just once. Specimen: peripheral blood. Receptor source: a young man with COVID-19, enrolled during active disease. CDR3s include the opening cysteine and the closing phenylalanine or tryptophan. D genes are given only for firm matches. A row's size may be missing; if present it is once, few, many or a size class.

J gene,V gene,clone size,D gene,CDR3 protein,CDR3 DNA
TRBJ2-1,TRBV10-1,-,TRBD2,CASSKGLAGDNEQFF,TGCGCCAGCAGTAAGGGGCTAGCGGGGGACAATGAGCAGTTCTTC
TRBJ2-7,TRBV7-9,-,-,CASSPRRGYEQYF,TGTGCCAGCAGCCCCCGGAGGGGTTACGAGCAGTACTTC
TRBJ1-5,TRBV28,-,TRBD1,CASSSGQGFEPQHF,TGTGCCAGCAGTTCCGGACAGGGCTTCGAGCCCCAGCATTTT
TRBJ2-7,TRBV19,-,TRBD2,CASSLASGSEQYF,TGTGCCAGTAGTTTAGCTAGCGGGAGCGAGCAGTACTTC
TRBJ2-1,TRBV30,-,-,CAWSVVGGSGEQFF,TGTGCCTGGAGTGTTGTCGGGGGAAGCGGTGAGCAGTTCTTC
TRBJ2-2,TRBV14,-,-,CASSQSWAPTGELFF,TGTGCCAGCAGCCAATCGTGGGCCCCGACCGGGGAGCTGTTTTTT
TRBJ2-5,TRBV12-5,-,TRBD1,CASGPGQGKETQYF,TGTGCTAGTGGCCCCGGACAGGGGAAGGAGACCCAGTACTTC
TRBJ1-2,TRBV10-3,-,TRBD1,CASETGGVYGYTF,TGTGCCAGCGAGACAGGGGGTGTCTATGGCTACACCTTC
TRBJ1-2,TRBV2,once,-,CASSEEAGINYGYTF,TGTGCCAGCAGTGAAGAGGCAGGCATCAACTATGGCTACACCTTC
TRBJ1-2,TRBV28,-,TRBD1,CASSLLGQGWNGYTF,TGTGCCAGCAGTTTACTAGGACAGGGATGGAATGGCTACACCTTC
TRBJ2-2,TRBV7-9,-,-,CASSTTYAANTGELFF,TGTGCCAGCAGCACCACATACGCCGCGAACACCGGGGAGCTGTTTTTT
TRBJ1-1,TRBV7-9,once,-,CASSLWGDTEAFF,TGTGCCAGCAGCTTATGGGGGGACACTGAAGCTTTCTTT
TRBJ1-5,TRBV6-2/TRBV6-3,-,TRBD1,CASSPSGTGTRAQHF,TGTGCCAGCAGTCCATCCGGGACAGGGACCCGGGCCCAGCATTTT
TRBJ2-5,TRBV9,-,-,CASSYHNREEETQYF,TGTGCCAGCAGCTATCATAACAGGGAAGAAGAGACCCAGTACTTC
TRBJ2-3,TRBV6-1,-,-,CASSEVILAEDTQYF,TGTGCCAGCAGTGAAGTAATCCTAGCTGAGGATACGCAGTATTTT
TRBJ2-1,TRBV6-5,once,TRBD2,CASGAASGDNEQFF,TGTGCCAGCGGGGCGGCTAGCGGGGACAATGAGCAGTTCTTC
TRBJ1-2,TRBV28,-,TRBD1,CASTPGQGFYGYTF,TGTGCCAGCACTCCGGGACAGGGGTTTTATGGCTACACCTTC
TRBJ2-1,TRBV30,-,TRBD2,CAWSGRAINEQFF,TGTGCCTGGAGCGGGAGGGCTATCAATGAGCAGTTCTTC
TRBJ2-1,TRBV4-2,once,TRBD2,CASGQDATGGPNEQFF,TGTGCCAGCGGCCAAGATGCGACGGGAGGGCCGAATGAGCAGTTCTTC
TRBJ2-1,TRBV27,-,-,CASSALTAYNEQFF,TGTGCCAGCAGTGCGCTGACAGCCTACAATGAGCAGTTCTTC
TRBJ2-7,TRBV6-1,-,TRBD1,CASSVARQGGSYEQYF,TGTGCCAGCAGTGTAGCGAGACAGGGGGGGTCCTACGAGCAGTACTTC
TRBJ2-2,TRBV7-3,-,-,CASSPVGGSAGELFF,TGTGCCAGCAGCCCCGTGGGGGGTTCGGCCGGGGAGCTGTTTTTT
TRBJ2-3,TRBV6-5,-,-,CASSPPLGGTDTQYF,TGTGCCAGCAGCCCCCCCCTCGGCGGGACAGATACGCAGTATTTT
TRBJ2-1,TRBV5-5,-,-,CASSLVGSSYNEQFF,TGTGCCAGCAGCTTGGTAGGGAGCTCCTACAATGAGCAGTTCTTC